Sequencing of this T cell receptor (beta chain) was carried out in a study of cytomegalovirus exposure and HLA in healthy donors. Across the whole study: A prior study identified 117 million unique TCR beta sequences from about 180 million T cells. Study-level results: The number of N-insertions in an Asian-associated ancestry cluster was reportedly below the 666-donor mean in a later analysis. With DRB1 most and HLA-C fewest, TCR association rates differed between HLA loci in a later analysis.

The PCR used 60 Vbeta and 13 Jbeta primers. Per the original methods: About 11 million shared chains were among the about 80 million unique TCR beta chains that a later analysis counted. Sequencing was performed with immunoSEQ multiplex PCR; in TCRdb, only in-frame clones are kept and a portion is missing. V and J calls plus clone size are reproduced from that table; the DNA served to infer D and trimming. Found here are 150,000 to 200,000 clones, more than 60% of them singletons; the top ten hold about 2.5%. The ends lost 3 bases at V and 0 bases at J; junction bases unmatched: 0. Germline V CDR1 and CDR2: LNHDA, SQIVND (reference sequence). The CDR3 is 14 amino acids. Of note for this clone: Its antigen is undetermined.

The TCR originated in a human donor in good health. The V call is TRBV19, the J call TRBJ2-7; 9 nucleotides align to TRBD1. The specimen sequenced was PBMCs. The CDR3 DNA reads TGTGCCAGTAGTATGACAGGGGGCTCCTACGAGCAGTACTTC. Amino acids: CASSMTGGSYEQYF.